Listed below are T cell receptor beta chains from one sample, sequenced in a study of sequential checkpoint blockade in melanoma. The protocol was immunoSEQ multiplex PCR, while the TCRdb copy is restricted to in-frame clones and leaves out a portion. The sample includes about 27,000 clones, 60% to 85% of them seen just once. The input for sequencing was CD8+ T cells sorted from blood (inferred from file names), taken from a patient given nivolumab and ipilimumab in sequence. The receptors stem from a human donor with melanoma. Each CDR3 is given with its conserved first and last residue. The order of the fields is J gene, D gene, clone size, V gene, CDR3 DNA, CDR3 protein. The D gene is left open where the match is weak. Clone size appears in some rows only: once, few, many, or a class for an expanded clone.

TRBJ2-7 TRBD1 - TRBV11-2 TGTGCCAGCAGCTTAGGGGCGGACAGGGTAGTCGACGAGCAGTACTTC CASSLGADRVVDEQYF
TRBJ2-7 TRBD1 - TRBV27 TGTGCCTCCTCAGGGGGCAGAAACTCTCCCTACGAGCAGTACTTC CASSGGRNSPYEQYF
TRBJ2-7 TRBD1 - TRBV30 TGTGCCTGGAGTGTGGGGACAGCCTACGAGCAGTACTTC CAWSVGTAYEQYF
TRBJ2-5 - - TRBV30 TGTGCCTGGAAAGACTGGCGGAACCAAGAGACCCAGTACTTC CAWKDWRNQETQYF
TRBJ2-1 - few TRBV4-2 TGTGCCAGCAGCCCCCGGGTCAATGAGCAGTTCTTC CASSPRVNEQFF
TRBJ1-5 - - TRBV27 TGTGCCAGCAGTCCCACGACAGATAGCAATCAGCCCCAGCATTTT CASSPTTDSNQPQHF
TRBJ2-6 - - TRBV30 TGTGCCTGGAGGGACTGGGCCAACGTCCTGACTTTC CAWRDWANVLTF
TRBJ2-7 TRBD2 once TRBV10-3 TGTGCCATCAGTGATCTAGCGGGGGGCTACCACGAGCAGTACTTC CAISDLAGGYHEQYF
TRBJ2-3 - - TRBV5-1 TGCGCCAGCAGCTTGAAGGGGACAGATACGCAGTATTTT CASSLKGTDTQYF
TRBJ2-7 - - TRBV11-2 TGTGCCAGCAGCTTAGCGGCAGGGCTCCCCGAGCAGTACTTC CASSLAAGLPEQYF
TRBJ2-2 - - TRBV11-2 TGTGCCAGCAGCTTCGGCGGCTGGGAGCTGTTTTTT CASSFGGWELFF
TRBJ1-1 TRBD1 - TRBV5-1 TGCGCCAGCAGCTACACAGGGGGCGGCACTGAAGCTTTCTTT CASSYTGGGTEAFF
TRBJ2-7 TRBD2 - TRBV11-2 TGTGCCAGCAGCTTCTCTAGCGGGGATAACTCCTACGAGCAGTACTTC CASSFSSGDNSYEQYF
TRBJ2-1 TRBD2 - TRBV4-1 TGCGCCAGCAGCCATGCCCTTGCGGGGGGGCTAGATGAGCAGTTCTTC CASSHALAGGLDEQFF
TRBJ2-1 TRBD1 - TRBV7-9 TGTGCCAGCAGCCCGACAGGGTACGGTGAGCAGTTCTTC CASSPTGYGEQFF
TRBJ2-7 - - TRBV29-1 TGCAGCGTTGAGTTTGCAGGGGCGGCTCACTACGAGCAGTACTTC CSVEFAGAAHYEQYF
TRBJ1-5 - - TRBV27 TGTGCCAGCAGTTTATCGGCTTATAATAGCAATCAGCCCCAGCATTTT CASSLSAYNSNQPQHF
TRBJ2-5 TRBD1 - TRBV9 TGTGCCAGCAGCCCTTCGGGACAGGCGAGGGAGACCCAGTACTTC CASSPSGQARETQYF
TRBJ2-7 - medium-sized TRBV28 TGTGCCAGCAGTTCTATGGGGGGATACGAGCAGTACTTC CASSSMGGYEQYF
TRBJ2-5 TRBD2 once TRBV11-2 TGTGCCACGACTCCGGGACTAGCTACGTGGGGCAGAGAGACCCAGTACTTC CATTPGLATWGRETQYF
TRBJ1-5 - - TRBV6-1 TGTGCCAGCAGTGGTAACAGGGACGAGGGCAATCAGCCCCAGCATTTT CASSGNRDEGNQPQHF
TRBJ2-2 - - TRBV7-9 TGTGCCAGCATTCCCCCAGGAATGGCGAACACCGGGGAGCTGTTTTTT CASIPPGMANTGELFF
TRBJ2-2 - - TRBV5-6 TGTGCCAGCAGCTTGGGTAACAGGGCATACACCGGGGAGCTGTTTTTT CASSLGNRAYTGELFF
TRBJ2-1 TRBD2 - TRBV7-9 TGTGCCAGCAGCTTTCCCGGGACTAGCTCCTACAATGAGCAGTTCTTC CASSFPGTSSYNEQFF
TRBJ2-1 - - TRBV30 TGTGCCTGGAACCCCCAGGGAGGCTACAATGAGCAGTTCTTC CAWNPQGGYNEQFF
TRBJ1-2 TRBD1 - TRBV30 TGTGCCCGGTTGGACAGGGGGTACTATGGCTACACCTTC CARLDRGYYGYTF
TRBJ2-2 TRBD1 - TRBV27 TGTGCCAGCAGGGGACAGGTGAACACCGGGGAGCTGTTTTTT CASRGQVNTGELFF
TRBJ1-2 TRBD1 once TRBV5-1 TGCGCCAGCAGCTTGGCCTTGACAGGGGATGGCTACACCTTC CASSLALTGDGYTF
TRBJ1-2 - - TRBV30 TGTGCCTGGAGTGTGACTTCTAGGGAGAGTGGCTACACCTTC CAWSVTSRESGYTF
TRBJ2-7 - - TRBV19 TGTGCCAGTTCTCAGGGAACCTACGAGCAGTACTTC CASSQGTYEQYF
TRBJ2-7 TRBD1 - TRBV28 TGTGCCAGCAGTACCGGGACAGGGAACTACGAGCAGTACTTC CASSTGTGNYEQYF
TRBJ2-7 TRBD1 - TRBV19 TGTGCCAGTAGTCCCCAGGGGGCCTCCTACGAGCAGTACTTC CASSPQGASYEQYF
TRBJ2-5 - - TRBV2 TGTGCCAGCAGTGAATCCACAGGGTCAGGAGAGACCCAGTACTTC CASSESTGSGETQYF
TRBJ2-7 TRBD2 - TRBV13 TGTGCCAGCAGCTTAGGCCAGGCTAGCGGGGGGGGCTCCTACGAGCAGTACTTC CASSLGQASGGGSYEQYF
TRBJ2-7 - - TRBV6-6 TGTGCCAGCAGTCAGGGGACATCTGGCTCCTACGAGCAGTACTTC CASSQGTSGSYEQYF
TRBJ2-1 TRBD1 - TRBV2 TGTGCCAGCGCGGACAGGGTCTACAATGAGCAGTTCTTC CASADRVYNEQFF
TRBJ2-3 - - TRBV6-6 TGTGCCAGCACTCCCCTAGGCCCTTCGGAAGATACGCAGTATTTT CASTPLGPSEDTQYF
TRBJ2-2 - - TRBV19 TGTGCCAGCAGTACGTGGGCCGCCGGGGAGCTGTTTTTT CASSTWAAGELFF
TRBJ2-5 TRBD2 - TRBV6-6 TGTGCCAGCAGTTACACGACTAGCGGAGAGACCCAGTACTTC CASSYTTSGETQYF
TRBJ2-3 TRBD2 - TRBV7-2 TGTGCCAGCAGCTTGGGCGGGGGAGTAGATACGCAGTATTTT CASSLGGGVDTQYF
TRBJ2-1 TRBD2 - TRBV27 TGTGCCAGCAGTGGACTAGAGTTCAATGAGCAGTTCTTC CASSGLEFNEQFF
TRBJ1-1 - - TRBV29-1 TGCAGCGTTGTTCGGGGCACTGAAGCTTTCTTT CSVVRGTEAFF
TRBJ1-5 TRBD1 few TRBV4-3 TGCGCCAGCAGCCTGGGGACAGCGAACAATCAGCCCCAGCATTTT CASSLGTANNQPQHF
TRBJ1-6 TRBD1 - TRBV30 TGTGCCTGGAGCCTAATGGACAGGGGGAGATCACCCCTCCACTTT CAWSLMDRGRSPLHF
TRBJ1-5 - - TRBV19 TGTGCCAGTAGGAGGGATTTCAGTCAGCCCCAGCATTTT CASRRDFSQPQHF
TRBJ2-3 - - TRBV29-1 TGCAGCGTTGACTACAGGTTCACAGATACGCAGTATTTT CSVDYRFTDTQYF
TRBJ2-2 - - TRBV27 TGTGCCAGCAGTTTATTGGTGGGGAGGGGGACCGGGGAGCTGTTTTTT CASSLLVGRGTGELFF
TRBJ1-2 TRBD1 once TRBV28 TGTGCCAGCACCCTACCTGGGACAGTATACGAGGGCTACACCTTC CASTLPGTVYEGYTF
TRBJ2-7 TRBD2 - TRBV27 TGTGCCAGCAGGTATAGCGGGGGGGCCTGGGAGCAGTACTTC CASRYSGGAWEQYF
TRBJ1-1 - - TRBV5-1 TGCGCCAGCAAAGGGGGGGCTGAGAACACTGAAGCTTTCTTT CASKGGAENTEAFF
TRBJ2-3 - - TRBV7-9 TGTGCCAGCAGCTTTTCAGGGGCGTCAGATACGCAGTATTTT CASSFSGASDTQYF
TRBJ1-1 TRBD1 - TRBV29-1 TGCAGCGTTGTGGAGGGGGCTCCGAACACTGAAGCTTTCTTT CSVVEGAPNTEAFF
TRBJ2-1 - - TRBV7-9 TGTGCCAGCAGCTTGGGACTCACACACTACAATGAGCAGTTCTTC CASSLGLTHYNEQFF
TRBJ2-1 TRBD2 - TRBV4-3 TGCGCCAGCAGCCAAGATCCGATAGCGGGGGGGCTCCATGAGCAGTTCTTC CASSQDPIAGGLHEQFF
TRBJ2-3 TRBD1 - TRBV7-6 TGTGCCAGCAGCCCACCGACAGGGCGAGATACGCAGTATTTT CASSPPTGRDTQYF